The T cell receptor beta chain under discussion was sequenced for a study of T cells expressing NK-cell markers. For the study at large: Seven HCMV-seropositive donors and one seronegative donor made up the eight sequenced donors. General observations from the study: Of CD8+ T cells, about 1.0-8% belonged to dominant NKG2C+ clonotypes in five or six donors. Several donors likewise had their CD3+CD56-NKG2C+ fraction led by these clonotypes.

A note on this clonotype: Its target is not known.

TCRdb re-called the 5' RACE reads; one entry per CDR3 protein, DNA not given. Its table records 250,000 or so distinct CDR3 sequences. The CDR3 has 14 amino acids. The germline gives CDR1 DFQATT, CDR2 SNEGSKA (reference sequence). This clonotype originated in a woman aged 18 to 75 in good health. The sample comprised blood T cells: a sorted CD56 or NKG2C T cell subset, CD4+ or CD8+ T cells, or bulk PBMC T cells (not recorded which). V is TRBV20-1 and J is TRBJ1-1; the TRBD1 assignment by TCRdb is unverifiable without DNA. The CDR3 loop is CSARDAGQHRGAFF.